Listed below are T cell receptor beta chains from one sample, sequenced in a study of cytomegalovirus exposure and HLA in healthy donors. Sequenced by immunoSEQ multiplex PCR; TCRdb stores in-frame clones only, minus some. The sample has around 150,000 clones, around 90% seen once. Material for sequencing was PBMCs. Receptors were obtained from a woman between 25 and 40 years old in good health and CMV-seronegative. The CDR3 runs from the conserved cysteine through the conserved F or W. A D gene is named only where the DNA matches it firmly. Some rows have no size entry. The others give once, few or many, or a class for an expanded clone.

abundance	v_gene	j_gene	d_gene	CDR3aa	CDR3nt
once	TRBV7-2	TRBJ2-2	TRBD2	CASTKMGGGLELFF	TGTGCCAGCACCAAAATGGGGGGAGGGTTGGAGCTGTTTTTT
.	TRBV9	TRBJ2-5	TRBD2	CASSPWTPGLAGEETQYF	TGTGCCAGCAGCCCGTGGACTCCGGGACTAGCGGGAGAAGAGACCCAGTACTTC
.	TRBV4-1	TRBJ2-3	TRBD2	CASSLLAASTDTQYF	TGCGCCAGCAGCCTCCTAGCGGCTAGCACAGATACGCAGTATTTT
few	TRBV5-1	TRBJ2-3	.	CASSLIPVRTDTQYF	TGCGCCAGCAGCTTGATCCCTGTTCGCACAGATACGCAGTATTTT
.	TRBV5-1	TRBJ1-5	TRBD1	CASSLVDRYSNQPQHF	TGCGCCAGCAGCTTGGTGGACAGGTATAGCAATCAGCCCCAGCATTTT
.	TRBV13	TRBJ2-1	TRBD1	CASSFASGTGANEQFF	TGTGCCAGCAGTTTCGCCTCCGGGACAGGGGCGAATGAGCAGTTCTTC
.	TRBV5-1	TRBJ1-5	TRBD1	CASNEAGGPNQPQHF	TGCGCCAGCAATGAGGCAGGGGGCCCCAATCAGCCCCAGCATTTT
few	TRBV6-6	TRBJ1-1	.	CASSIDTNTEAFF	TGTGCCAGCAGCATTGACACGAACACTGAAGCTTTCTTT
.	TRBV7-9	TRBJ2-3	TRBD2	CASSQAGGGTDTQYF	TGTGCCAGCAGCCAAGCGGGGGGGGGCACAGATACGCAGTATTTT
.	TRBV19	TRBJ2-4	TRBD2	CASSIVGGDIQYF	TGTGCCAGTAGTATTGTCGGGGGGGACATTCAGTACTTC
.	TRBV11-2	TRBJ1-4	TRBD1	CASSLQGAVYEKLFF	TGTGCCAGCAGCTTACAGGGGGCTGTGTATGAAAAACTGTTTTTT
.	TRBV7-5	TRBJ1-5	.	CARSPSLGGIRNQPQHF	TGTGCCAGAAGCCCTTCCTTGGGGGGTATACGGAATCAGCCCCAGCATTTT
.	TRBV13	TRBJ2-5	TRBD2	CASSLRPSGETQYF	TGTGCCAGCAGCTTAAGACCTAGCGGAGAGACCCAGTACTTC
.	TRBV5-1	TRBJ2-7	TRBD2	CASSSGLADSYEQYF	TGCGCCAGCAGCTCCGGACTAGCGGACTCCTACGAGCAGTACTTC
.	TRBV5-1	TRBJ2-3	.	CASSLGPGGTDTQYF	TGCGCCAGCAGCTTGGGGCCAGGGGGCACAGATACGCAGTATTTT
.	TRBV6-5	TRBJ2-7	TRBD1	CASRRQGLSYEQYF	TGTGCCAGCAGAAGACAGGGGTTGTCCTACGAGCAGTACTTC
.	TRBV11-2	TRBJ2-1	.	CASSLRQSWDEQFF	TGTGCCAGCAGCTTGCGACAGAGTTGGGATGAGCAGTTCTTC
.	TRBV11-3	TRBJ2-6	TRBD1	CASSAGQGEAGANVLTF	TGTGCCAGCAGCGCGGGACAGGGGGAAGCTGGGGCCAACGTCCTGACTTTC
.	TRBV27	TRBJ2-7	.	CASGGAGYEQYF	TGTGCCAGCGGGGGGGCGGGGTACGAGCAGTACTTC
.	TRBV7-9	TRBJ1-4	TRBD1	CASRDLGQASEKLFF	TGTGCCAGCAGGGATTTGGGACAGGCGAGTGAAAAACTGTTTTTT
.	TRBV6-4	TRBJ2-5	.	CASSDVRGETQYF	TGTGCCAGCAGTGATGTACGAGGGGAGACCCAGTACTTC
once	TRBV7-2	TRBJ2-5	.	CASSRGSETQYF	TGTGCCAGCAGCCGGGGGTCAGAGACCCAGTACTTC